The following is a TCR beta chain sequence with its context. Its antigen is unidentified. The table came from immunoSEQ multiplex PCR; TCRdb's copy has only in-frame clones and leaves some out. The sample has about 170,000 clones, around 94% seen once. This specimen belongs to a study of T cell responses to AZD1222 COVID-19 vaccine. Study results and limitations: The study sampled repertoires only after the peak T cell response. The number of AZD1222 recipients seropositive at baseline was only six. Across spike, vaccine-associated CD4 TCRs were found, dominant at 160-218 and 743-854. Unmutated variant regions reportedly attract nearly half of all spike-specific TCRs.

Looked up from germline, CDR1 is SGHNT and CDR2 is YYREEE (reference sequence). The V end lost 3 bases, the J end lost 6 bases, and 12 bases lay between the germline ends. This CDR3 has 14 residues. The V call is TRBV5-4, the J call TRBJ2-2, with a possible D match to TRBD2 (6 bases). This TCR was sampled from an adult in good health. Source: peripheral blood, taken on day 0 of AZD1222 vaccination. Here the CDR3 reads CASSSSLAPGELFF. DNA of the CDR3: TGTGCCAGCAGCTCTTCACTAGCCCCCGGGGAGCTGTTTTTT.